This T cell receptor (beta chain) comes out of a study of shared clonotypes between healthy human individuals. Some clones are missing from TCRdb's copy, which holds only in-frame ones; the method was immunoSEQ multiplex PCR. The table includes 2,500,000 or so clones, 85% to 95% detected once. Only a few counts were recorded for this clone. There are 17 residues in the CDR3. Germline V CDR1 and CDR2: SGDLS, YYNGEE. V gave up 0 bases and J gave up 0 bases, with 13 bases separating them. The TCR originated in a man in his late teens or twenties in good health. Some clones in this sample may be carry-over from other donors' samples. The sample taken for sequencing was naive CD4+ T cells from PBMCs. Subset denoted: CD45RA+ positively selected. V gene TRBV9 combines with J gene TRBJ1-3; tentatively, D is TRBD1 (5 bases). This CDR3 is CASSVDQGRSSGNTIYF. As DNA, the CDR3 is TGTGCCAGCAGCGTAGATCAGGGCCGGAGCTCTGGAAACACCATATATTTT.